This T cell receptor (beta chain) came from a study of cytomegalovirus exposure and HLA in healthy donors. Study-level results: Using the classifier, cytomegalovirus status was reportedly diagnosed with high specificity and sensitivity. According to the study, 150 to 200 TCR beta chains were cytomegalovirus-associated. Some public TCRs appeared in many individuals, while most sequences were rare. Later on, an analysis found that several of the most significant clusters appeared to be linked to common viral pathogens, which included parvovirus B19.

CDR1 and CDR2 (germline): LNHDA, SQIVND (reference sequence). The CDR3 is 15 amino acids. V shed 4 bases, J shed 4 bases, and the junction held 6 bases outside the gene matches. Details on this clone: Its antigen is as yet unknown.

With 60 Vbeta and 13 Jbeta primers, the PCR was carried out. The method was immunoSEQ multiplex PCR; TCRdb's version includes in-frame clones alone and lacks a portion of them. This table has around 180,000 clones, about 83% appearing once. The sequence was collected from a girl aged 10 to 17 in good health and CMV-seropositive. The chain recombines TRBV19 with TRBJ2-1; 8 bases are a match to TRBD1. The sequencing sample was made of PBMCs. In DNA form, the CDR3 reads TGTGCCAGTAGTAATGGGGACAGGTATTACAATGAGCAGTTCTTC. Translated, it gives CASSNGDRYYNEQFF.